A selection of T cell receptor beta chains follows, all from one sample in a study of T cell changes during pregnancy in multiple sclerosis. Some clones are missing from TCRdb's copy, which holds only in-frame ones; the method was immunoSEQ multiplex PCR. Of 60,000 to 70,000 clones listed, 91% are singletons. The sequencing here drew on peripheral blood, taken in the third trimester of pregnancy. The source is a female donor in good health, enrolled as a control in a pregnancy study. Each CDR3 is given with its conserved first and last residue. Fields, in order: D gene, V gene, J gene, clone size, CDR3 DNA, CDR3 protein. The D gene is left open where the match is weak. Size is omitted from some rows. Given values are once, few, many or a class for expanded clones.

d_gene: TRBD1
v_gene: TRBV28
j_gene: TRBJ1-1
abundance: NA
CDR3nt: TGTGCCAGCTCCGGGACAGGGGTTGTGCACACTGAAGCTTTCTTT
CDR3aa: CASSGTGVVHTEAFF

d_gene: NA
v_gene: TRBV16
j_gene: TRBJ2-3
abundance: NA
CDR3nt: TGTGCCAGCAGCCTTCCCGGTGGTTTCACAGATACGCAGTATTTT
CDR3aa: CASSLPGGFTDTQYF

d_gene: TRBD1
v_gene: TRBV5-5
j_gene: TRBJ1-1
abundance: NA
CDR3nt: TGTGCCAGCAGCTTCCGTCAGGGGGTTACGGAAGCTTTCTTT
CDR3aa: CASSFRQGVTEAFF

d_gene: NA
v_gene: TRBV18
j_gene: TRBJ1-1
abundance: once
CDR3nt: TGTGCCAGCTTGGAACAGGGCACTGAAGCTTTCTTT
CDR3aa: CASLEQGTEAFF

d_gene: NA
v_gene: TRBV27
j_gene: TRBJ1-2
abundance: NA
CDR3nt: TGTGCCAGCAGTCCGCTACCGGGACTAGGTGGCTACACCTTC
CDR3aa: CASSPLPGLGGYTF

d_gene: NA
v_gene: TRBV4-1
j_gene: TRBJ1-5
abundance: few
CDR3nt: TGCGCCAGCAGCCAAGCTAGTAGCAATCAGCCCCAGCATTTT
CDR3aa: CASSQASSNQPQHF

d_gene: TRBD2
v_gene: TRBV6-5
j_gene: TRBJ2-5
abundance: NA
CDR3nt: TGTGCCAGCAGTTACTCACCCCGGGGAGGGAGAGAGACCCAGTACTTC
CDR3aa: CASSYSPRGGRETQYF

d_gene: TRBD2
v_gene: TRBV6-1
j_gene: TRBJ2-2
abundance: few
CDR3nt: TGTGCCAGCAGTCACGGGACTAGCGGTACCGGGGAGCTGTTTTTT
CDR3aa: CASSHGTSGTGELFF

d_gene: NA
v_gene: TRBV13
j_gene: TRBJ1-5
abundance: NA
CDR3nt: TGTGCCAGCAGCTTACGTGGCAGTGGAGGGCCCCAGCATTTT
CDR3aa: CASSLRGSGGPQHF

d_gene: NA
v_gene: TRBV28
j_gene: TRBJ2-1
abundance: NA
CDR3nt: TGTGCCAGCAGCCCCGGTCGTGGAGGATCCTACAATGAGCAGTTCTTC
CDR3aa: CASSPGRGGSYNEQFF

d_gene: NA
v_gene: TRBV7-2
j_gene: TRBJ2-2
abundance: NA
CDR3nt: TGTGCCAGCAGCCCTAAGACTAGGACCGGGGAGCTGTTTTTT
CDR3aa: CASSPKTRTGELFF

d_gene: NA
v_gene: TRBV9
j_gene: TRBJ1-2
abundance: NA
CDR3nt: TGTGCCAGCAGCGCGACAGCTAACTATGGCTACACCTTC
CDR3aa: CASSATANYGYTF

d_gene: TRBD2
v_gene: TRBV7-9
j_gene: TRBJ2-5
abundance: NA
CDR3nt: TGTGCCAGCAGCCCGGCCGAGGGTGGGAGGGGAGAGACCCAGTACTTC
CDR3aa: CASSPAEGGRGETQYF

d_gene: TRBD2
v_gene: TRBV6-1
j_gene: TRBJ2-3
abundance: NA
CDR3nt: TGTGCCAGCAGCCCGGAGGGACTAGCGCAGGATACGCAGTATTTT
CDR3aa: CASSPEGLAQDTQYF

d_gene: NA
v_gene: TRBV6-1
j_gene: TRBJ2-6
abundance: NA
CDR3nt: TGTGCCAGCAGTGAGGGCCAGGGGCTTAGAGGGGCCAACGTCCTGACTTTC
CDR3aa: CASSEGQGLRGANVLTF

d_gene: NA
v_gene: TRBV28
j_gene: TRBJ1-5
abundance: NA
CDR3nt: TGTGCCAGCAGCTCAGGGTTCGTGGGTCAGCCCCAGCATTTT
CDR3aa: CASSSGFVGQPQHF

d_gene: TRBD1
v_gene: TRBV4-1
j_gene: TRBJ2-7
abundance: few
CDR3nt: TGCGCCAGCAGCCAAGCCCCGGACAGGGCAACCTACGAGCAGTACTTC
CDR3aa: CASSQAPDRATYEQYF

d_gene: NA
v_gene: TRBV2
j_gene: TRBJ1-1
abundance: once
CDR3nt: TGTGCCAGCAGTGGGCGTCAGGGAGGGGGTTTGAACACTGAAGCTTTCTTT
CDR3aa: CASSGRQGGGLNTEAFF

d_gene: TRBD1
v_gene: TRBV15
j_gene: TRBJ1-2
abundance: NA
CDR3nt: TGTGCCACCAGCAGAGATAGTTTTGGGACAGGGCCCACTGGCTACACCTTC
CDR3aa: CATSRDSFGTGPTGYTF

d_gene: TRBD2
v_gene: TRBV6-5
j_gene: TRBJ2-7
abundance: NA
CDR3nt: TGTGCCAGCAGATCCCTGGGGGGGTTGGCCTACGAGCAGTACTTC
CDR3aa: CASRSLGGLAYEQYF

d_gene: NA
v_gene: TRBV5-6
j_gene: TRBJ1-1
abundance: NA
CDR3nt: TGTGCCAGCAGTTCAGGGGTGGAAGCTTTCTTT
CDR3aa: CASSSGVEAFF

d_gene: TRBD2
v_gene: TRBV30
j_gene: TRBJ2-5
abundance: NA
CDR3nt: TGTGCCTGGAGTGGGACTAGCGGGGCCATGTACCAAGAGACCCAGTACTTC
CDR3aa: CAWSGTSGAMYQETQYF

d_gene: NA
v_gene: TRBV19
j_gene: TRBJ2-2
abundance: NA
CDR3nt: TGTGCCAGTAGTAGGATAGGGACTGGGGAGCTGTTTTTT
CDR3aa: CASSRIGTGELFF

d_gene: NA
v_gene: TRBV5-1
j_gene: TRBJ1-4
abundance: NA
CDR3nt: TGCGCCAGCAGCTTGGGTAGCCGTAATGAAAAACTGTTTTTT
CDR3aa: CASSLGSRNEKLFF